The rows below give T cell receptor beta chains drawn from one sample of a study of T cell responses to AZD1222 COVID-19 vaccine. Sequenced by immunoSEQ multiplex PCR; TCRdb stores in-frame clones only, minus some. The sample has 110,000 to 150,000 clones, around nine tenths seen once. Sequenced material: peripheral blood, taken on day 0 of AZD1222 vaccination. The receptors originated from an adult in good health. The conserved cysteine and the conserved F or W are not part of the CDR3 here. Size values are once, few and many counts, or a class for expanded clones, and some rows have none.

clone_size j_call v_call cdr3_aa
- TRBJ1-5 TRBV28 ASGLSTGVRNQPQH
- TRBJ2-7 TRBV5-1 ASSPARRAGSYEQY
- TRBJ1-6 TRBV3-1/TRBV3-2 ASSQTGANSPLH
- TRBJ1-1 TRBV6-2/TRBV6-3 ASSKTGVAMNTEAF
- TRBJ2-4 TRBV11-3 ASSLRLVRSRGKNIQY
- TRBJ2-1 TRBV4-1 ASSQDVNEQF
- TRBJ1-1 TRBV6-2/TRBV6-3 ASSLGPTEAF
few TRBJ1-6 TRBV15 ATSRDAGDPLH
- TRBJ1-2 TRBV5-8 ASSLVWSGDNYGYT
- TRBJ2-4 TRBV7-2 ASSLEAGAAKNIQY
- TRBJ1-2 TRBV7-9 ASSSSRVGFDYT
- TRBJ2-7 TRBV6-2/TRBV6-3 ASSYLRYEQY
once TRBJ1-2 TRBV9 ASIDRVREGYT
- TRBJ1-4 TRBV6-2/TRBV6-3 ASSYSLRVSRRNEKLF
- TRBJ2-1 TRBV6-2/TRBV6-3 ASSYGPAGGPVGEQF
- TRBJ2-7 TRBV7-9 ASSTGTGAVYEQY
- TRBJ1-5 TRBV28 ASSLIGQPQH
few TRBJ2-1 TRBV6-4 ASSESLEIREQF
few TRBJ2-2 TRBV4-1 ASSQESGTNTGELF
- TRBJ2-1 TRBV4-1 ASSPRWLGLAELEQF
- TRBJ1-1 TRBV5-1 ASSLLRQGSRYTEAF
- TRBJ2-1 TRBV30 AWSVTRTSNEQF
- TRBJ1-2 TRBV29-1 SVVVQGSSYGYT
medium-sized TRBJ1-1 TRBV28 ASSLEGLEGSNTEAF
- TRBJ2-1 TRBV5-6 ASSWVREPSYNEQF
- TRBJ2-3 TRBV4-3 ASSQGRSSTDTQY
- TRBJ2-2 TRBV28 ASSFGEELF
- TRBJ1-1 TRBV30 AWSYGIVGSTAAF
once TRBJ1-1 TRBV6-5 ASSLTGSTEAF
once TRBJ2-2 TRBV9 ASGGTSGSNTGELF
- TRBJ2-7 TRBV4-1 ASSQGGASYEQY
- TRBJ1-1 TRBV25-1 ASRATGTNTEAF
- TRBJ2-7 TRBV11-2 ASSLDSIYEQY
- TRBJ2-7 TRBV11-3 ASSLEAGHNYEQY
- TRBJ2-7 TRBV6-6 ASTPAPPNYEQY
- TRBJ1-2 TRBV6-7 ASRHGYT
- TRBJ1-1 TRBV5-1 ASSLGPTNTEAF
- TRBJ1-1 TRBV5-1 ASSLGTGILF
- TRBJ2-5 TRBV4-3 ASSQGRGGTLETQY
- TRBJ1-1 TRBV28 ASRGREAF
- TRBJ2-1 TRBV11-2 ASSLGWGFRSYNEQF
- TRBJ1-2 TRBV5-4 ASSLAFREVYGYT
- TRBJ2-7 TRBV7-2 ASSRGSLTSLQY
- TRBJ1-2 TRBV6-1 ASSRTGTTYGYT
- TRBJ2-2 TRBV9 ASSVVGGGIDTGELF
- TRBJ2-5 TRBV6-5 ASSNGLAGGETQY
- TRBJ1-2 TRBV5-6 ASSFRSPNYGYT
- TRBJ1-1 TRBV29-1 SAVQGIEAF
- TRBJ2-1 TRBV7-2 ASSLAGPWDEQF
- TRBJ1-2 TRBV19 ASSKNRAGAYGYT
- TRBJ2-5 TRBV5-5 ASSRGGRRSQETQY
- TRBJ1-2 TRBV11-3 ASSPGTFDGYT
- TRBJ2-1 TRBV29-1 SVKQGFSYNEQF
few TRBJ1-5 TRBV2 ASSEGGRSNQPQH
- TRBJ2-2 TRBV21-1 ASSKEDRGFTGELF
- TRBJ1-1 TRBV28 ASTDVGLGAEAF
- TRBJ2-5 TRBV9 ASSPGGGLAETQY
- TRBJ1-3 TRBV6-2/TRBV6-3 ASSWSSGNTIY
- TRBJ2-5 TRBV7-9 ASSSWRQGGETQY
- TRBJ1-4 TRBV5-5 ASSFPGEKLF